The 5 T cell receptor beta chains listed next were all sequenced from one sample in a study of CXCR3-negative and CXCR3-positive naive CD8 T cells. Via 5' RACE with UMI labels, TRB cDNA libraries were prepared. TCRdb reanalyzed the 5' RACE reads and collapses them to one entry per CDR3 protein, without DNA. The listing contains 40,000 to 50,000 distinct CDR3 sequences. The sequencing sample was made of naive CXCR3- CD8+ T cells from blood. Indicated subset: CD45RO-CCR7+CD27+CD95- naive CD8+ T cells lacking CXCR3 (TNR3-). The receptors derive from a human donor in good health. Some clones in this sample may be carry-over from other donors' samples.

The chain uses TRBV7-3 and TRBJ2-1. This CDR3 comprises 14 residues. Germline V CDR1 and CDR2: SGHTA, FQGTGA. This CDR3 reads CASSLTSGINEQFF.

The V call is TRBV28, the J call TRBJ2-5; checking the TCRdb D call of TRBD1 is not possible without DNA. CDR1 is MDHEN and CDR2 is SYDVKM in the germline V gene. This CDR3 has 14 amino acids. Here the CDR3 reads CASSPVEYQETQYF.

The J gene is TRBJ2-7, the V gene TRBV20-1; TCRdb proposes TRBD1, but this gene call is untestable without DNA. This CDR3 is built from 15 residues. Germline V gene data show CDR1 as DFQATT and CDR2 as SNEGSKA (reference sequence). CDR3 amino acids: CSARDPQGLEYEQYF.

The chain joins TRBV7-6 to TRBJ2-2; TCRdb's D gene call, TRBD2, goes unchecked for lack of DNA. Germline-derived CDR1 and CDR2 are SGHVS and FNYEAQ. This CDR3 comprises 16 residues. The chain's CDR3 is CASSPSADLNTGELFF.

This chain connects TRBV28 to TRBJ2-7; TCRdb selects TRBD2, and the lack of DNA leaves this call unchecked. This CDR3 has 15 residues. Germline assignment: CDR1 MDHEN and CDR2 SYDVKM. The CDR3 region is CASSQRLAASIEQYF.